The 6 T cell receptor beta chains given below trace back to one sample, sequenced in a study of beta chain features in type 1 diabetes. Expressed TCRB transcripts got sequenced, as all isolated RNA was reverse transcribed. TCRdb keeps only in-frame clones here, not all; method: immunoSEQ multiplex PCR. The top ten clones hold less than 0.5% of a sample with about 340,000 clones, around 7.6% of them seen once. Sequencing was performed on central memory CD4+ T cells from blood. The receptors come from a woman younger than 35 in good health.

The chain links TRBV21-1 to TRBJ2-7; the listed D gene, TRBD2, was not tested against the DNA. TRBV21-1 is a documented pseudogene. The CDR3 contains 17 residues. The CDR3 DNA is TGTGCCAGCAGCAATTCGGGTTCTAGCGGGCAACCCTACGAGCAGTACTTC. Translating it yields CASSNSGSSGQPYEQYF.

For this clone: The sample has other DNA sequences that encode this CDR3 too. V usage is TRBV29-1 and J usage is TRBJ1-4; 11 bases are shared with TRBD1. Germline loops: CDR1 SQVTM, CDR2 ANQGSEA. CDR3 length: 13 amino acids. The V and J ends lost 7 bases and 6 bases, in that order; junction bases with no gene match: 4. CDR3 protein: CSARGQGDEKLFF. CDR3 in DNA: TGCAGCGCCCGGGGACAGGGGGATGAAAAACTGTTTTTT.

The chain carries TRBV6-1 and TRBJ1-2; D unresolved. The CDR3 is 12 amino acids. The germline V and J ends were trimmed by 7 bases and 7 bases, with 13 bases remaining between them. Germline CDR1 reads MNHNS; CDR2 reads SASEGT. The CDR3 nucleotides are TGTGCCAGCAAAGATGCAGGTCCTGGCTACACCTTC. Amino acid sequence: CASKDAGPGYTF.

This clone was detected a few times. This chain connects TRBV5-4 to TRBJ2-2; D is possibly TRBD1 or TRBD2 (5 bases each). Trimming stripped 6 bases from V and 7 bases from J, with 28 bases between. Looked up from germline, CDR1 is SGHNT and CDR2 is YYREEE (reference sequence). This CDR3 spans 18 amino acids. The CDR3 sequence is CASTPLEVFEGLGGELFF. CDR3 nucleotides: TGTGCCAGCACTCCCCTTGAGGTTTTCGAGGGGCTGGGCGGGGAGCTGTTTTTT.

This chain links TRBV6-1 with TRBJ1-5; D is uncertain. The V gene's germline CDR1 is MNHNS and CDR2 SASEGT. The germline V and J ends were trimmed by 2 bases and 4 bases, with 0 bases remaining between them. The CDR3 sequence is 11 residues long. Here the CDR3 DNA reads TGTGCCAGCAGTGAAAATCAGCCCCAGCATTTT. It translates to CASSENQPQHF.

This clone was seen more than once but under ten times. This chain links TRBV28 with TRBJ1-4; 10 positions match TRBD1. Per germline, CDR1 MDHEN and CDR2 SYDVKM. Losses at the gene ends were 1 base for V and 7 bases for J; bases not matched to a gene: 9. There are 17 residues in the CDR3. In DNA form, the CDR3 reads TGTGCCAGCAGTTTATCTTGGCGACAGGGGGCGAGTGAAAAACTGTTTTTT. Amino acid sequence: CASSLSWRQGASEKLFF.